Listed below are T cell receptor beta chains from one sample, sequenced in a study of cytomegalovirus exposure and HLA in healthy donors. The repertoire was sequenced with immunoSEQ multiplex PCR; TCRdb's copy has only in-frame clones and lacks some. The data hold approximately 100,000 clones, with roughly 76% observed a single time. Sequences were obtained from PBMCs. The receptor set was obtained from a woman aged 40-49 years in good health and CMV-seropositive. Both conserved end residues are part of each CDR3. The D gene is left open where the match is weak. Expanded clones are given a class, and other clones once, few, many or no size at all.

CDR3,DNA,J,D,V,size
CASSQAGDVLDTQYF,TGCGCCAGCAGCCAAGCGGGGGACGTTTTAGATACGCAGTATTTT,TRBJ2-3,TRBD2,TRBV5-1,NA
CASNERGYEQYF,TGTGCCAGCAACGAAAGAGGATACGAGCAGTACTTC,TRBJ2-7,NA,TRBV18,NA
CAWSEPGEQYF,TGTGCCTGGAGTGAGCCGGGGGAGCAGTACTTC,TRBJ2-7,NA,TRBV30,NA
CASSSTTGSYTEAFF,TGTGCCAGCAGTTCTACCACAGGTTCTTACACTGAAGCTTTCTTT,TRBJ1-1,NA,TRBV6-5,NA
CASSWSGGGQETQYF,TGCGCCAGCAGCTGGTCGGGGGGAGGCCAAGAGACCCAGTACTTC,TRBJ2-5,TRBD2,TRBV5-1,NA
CASKNRGYGTYGYTF,TGCGCCAGCAAGAACAGGGGTTACGGGACCTATGGCTACACCTTC,TRBJ1-2,TRBD1,TRBV10-1,few
CASSQIAGLAGGETYEQYF,TGCGCCAGCAGCCAGATAGCGGGACTAGCGGGGGGCGAGACCTACGAGCAGTACTTC,TRBJ2-7,TRBD2,TRBV4-1,NA
CASSLGGVAEAFF,TGTGCCAGCAGCTTAGGGGGGGTCGCTGAAGCTTTCTTT,TRBJ1-1,NA,TRBV5-6,NA
CASSGPRGGAKNIQYF,TGTGCCAGCAGTGGACCCCGGGGGGGAGCCAAAAACATTCAGTACTTC,TRBJ2-4,TRBD2,TRBV27,NA
CASRLGGGDGGETQYF,TGTGCCAGCAGGCTGGGGGGAGGGGACGGAGGGGAGACCCAGTACTTC,TRBJ2-5,TRBD2,TRBV7-2,NA
CASSGLGYEQYF,TGTGCCAGCAGTGGACTAGGCTACGAGCAGTACTTC,TRBJ2-7,NA,TRBV2,NA
CASSLDRGTEAFF,TGTGCCAGCAGCTTAGATAGGGGGACTGAAGCTTTCTTT,TRBJ1-1,NA,TRBV7-2,few